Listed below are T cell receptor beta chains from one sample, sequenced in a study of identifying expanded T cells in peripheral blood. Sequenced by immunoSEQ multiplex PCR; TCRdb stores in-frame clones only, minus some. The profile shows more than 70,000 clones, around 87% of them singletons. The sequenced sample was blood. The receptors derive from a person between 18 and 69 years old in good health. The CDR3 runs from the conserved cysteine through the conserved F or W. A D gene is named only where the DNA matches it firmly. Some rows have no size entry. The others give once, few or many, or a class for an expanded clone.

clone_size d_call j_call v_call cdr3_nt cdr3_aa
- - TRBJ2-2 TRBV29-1 TGCAGCGTTGATCCCCGGGTCACCGGGGAGCTGTTTTTT CSVDPRVTGELFF
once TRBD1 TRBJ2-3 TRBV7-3 TGTGCCAGCAGCCCAGGGGGTGGGTTCGATACGCAGTATTTT CASSPGGGFDTQYF
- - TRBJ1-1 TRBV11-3 TGTGCCAGCACCTCCAACGGGGTTTTGAACACTGAAGCTTTCTTT CASTSNGVLNTEAFF
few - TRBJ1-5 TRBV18 TGTGCCAGCTCACCACTCGGCCGGGGGGCCTTGGGTCAGCCCCAGCATTTT CASSPLGRGALGQPQHF
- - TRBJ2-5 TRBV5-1 TGCGCCAGCAGCTCCAACCTCCTTATAAACAGGGTTGGAGAGACCCAGTACTTC CASSSNLLINRVGETQYF
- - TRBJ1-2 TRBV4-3 TGCGCCAGCAGCCATCCTAGTACGGGGATTCACTATGGCTACACCTTC CASSHPSTGIHYGYTF
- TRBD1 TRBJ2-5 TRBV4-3 TGCGCCAGCAGCCAAGAAGGGAGGACAGGGGGGTTCAGAGAGACCCAGTACTTC CASSQEGRTGGFRETQYF
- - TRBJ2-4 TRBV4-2 TGTGCCAGCAGCCAAAAAAGCCCCAGGGGGGAGGGTTCAGCCAAAAACATTCAGTACTTC CASSQKSPRGEGSAKNIQYF
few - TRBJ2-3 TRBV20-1 TGCAGTGCTATACGATGGAATACGCAGTATTTT CSAIRWNTQYF
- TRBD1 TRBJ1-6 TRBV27 TGTGCCAGCAGTTTAAACAGGGGGGTTCATAATTCACCCCTCCACTTT CASSLNRGVHNSPLHF
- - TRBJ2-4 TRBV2 TGTGCCAGCGAATTAGCAGGGAGAGTGGCCAAAAACATTCAGTACTTC CASELAGRVAKNIQYF
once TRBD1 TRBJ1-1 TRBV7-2 TGTGCCAGCAGCTCCGGTAGGACAGGGGCTTCTGAAGCTTTCTTT CASSSGRTGASEAFF
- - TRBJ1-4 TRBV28 TGTGCCAGCAGTTTAGTCGGTTTTGGTGAAAAACTGTTTTTT CASSLVGFGEKLFF
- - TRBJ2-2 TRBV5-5 TGTGCCAGCAGCTTGGCCCCGGGGGCCGGGGAGCTGTTTTTT CASSLAPGAGELFF
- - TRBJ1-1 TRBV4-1 TGCGCCAGCAGCACACACCCTAAGGGCCTGAACACTGAAGCTTTCTTT CASSTHPKGLNTEAFF
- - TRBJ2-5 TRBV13 TGTGCCAGCAGCCCAGGACTCGGGGAGACCCAGTACTTC CASSPGLGETQYF
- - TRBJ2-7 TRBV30 TGTGCCTGGAGTGTACTCGACAGTCCCCTTCGAGAGCAGTACTTC CAWSVLDSPLREQYF
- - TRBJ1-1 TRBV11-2 TGTGCCAGCAGCACTCCGCCGATGGGGGGGAAGAACACTGAAGCTTTCTTT CASSTPPMGGKNTEAFF
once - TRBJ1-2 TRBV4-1 TGCGCCAGCAGCCGTGGGACGGACACCTATGGCTACACCTTC CASSRGTDTYGYTF
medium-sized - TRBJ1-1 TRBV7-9 TGTGCCAGCAGCTCCTCTGCGTACACTGAAGCTTTCTTT CASSSSAYTEAFF
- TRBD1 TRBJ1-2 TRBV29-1 TGCAGCGTCGGAACAGGGGGAGTATATGGCTACACCTTC CSVGTGGVYGYTF
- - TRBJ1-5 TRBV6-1 TGTGCCAGCAGTGTGGGATTTAGCAATCAGCCCCAGCATTTT CASSVGFSNQPQHF
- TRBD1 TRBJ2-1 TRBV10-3 TGTGCCACCGGACAGGGATGGCTAAATGAGCAGTTCTTC CATGQGWLNEQFF